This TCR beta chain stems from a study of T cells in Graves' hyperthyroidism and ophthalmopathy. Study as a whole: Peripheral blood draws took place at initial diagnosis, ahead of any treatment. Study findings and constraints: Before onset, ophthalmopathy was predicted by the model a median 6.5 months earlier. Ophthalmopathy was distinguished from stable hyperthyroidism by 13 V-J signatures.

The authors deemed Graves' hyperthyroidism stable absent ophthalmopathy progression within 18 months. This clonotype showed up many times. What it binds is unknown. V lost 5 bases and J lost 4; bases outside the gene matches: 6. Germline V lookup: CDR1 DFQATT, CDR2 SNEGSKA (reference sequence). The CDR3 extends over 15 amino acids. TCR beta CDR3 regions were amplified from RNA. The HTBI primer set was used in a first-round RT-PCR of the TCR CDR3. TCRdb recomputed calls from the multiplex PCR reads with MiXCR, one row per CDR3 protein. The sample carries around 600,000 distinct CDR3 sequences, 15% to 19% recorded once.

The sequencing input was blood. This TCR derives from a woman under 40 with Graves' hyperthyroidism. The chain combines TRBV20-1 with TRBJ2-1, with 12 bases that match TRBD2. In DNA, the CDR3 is TGCAGTGCTGAGCTAGCGGGAGGGCCTTACAATGAGCAGTTCTTC. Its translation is CSAELAGGPYNEQFF.